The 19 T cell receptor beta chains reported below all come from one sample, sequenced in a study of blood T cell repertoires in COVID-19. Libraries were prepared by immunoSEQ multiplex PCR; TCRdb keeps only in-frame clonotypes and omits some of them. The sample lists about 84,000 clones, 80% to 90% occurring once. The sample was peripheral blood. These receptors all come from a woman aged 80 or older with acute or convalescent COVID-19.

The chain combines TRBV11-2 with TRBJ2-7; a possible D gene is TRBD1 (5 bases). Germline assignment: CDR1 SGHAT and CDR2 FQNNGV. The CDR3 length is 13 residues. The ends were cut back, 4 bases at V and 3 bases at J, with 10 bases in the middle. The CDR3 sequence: CASSSGPGYEQYF. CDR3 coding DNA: TGTGCCAGCAGCTCAGGGCCCGGCTACGAGCAGTACTTC.

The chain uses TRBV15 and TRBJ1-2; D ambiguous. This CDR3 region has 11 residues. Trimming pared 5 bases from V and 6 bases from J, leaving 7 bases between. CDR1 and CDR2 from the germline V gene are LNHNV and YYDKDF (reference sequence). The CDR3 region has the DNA TGTGCCACCAGCTGGGAGAATGGCTACACCTTC. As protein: CATSWENGYTF.

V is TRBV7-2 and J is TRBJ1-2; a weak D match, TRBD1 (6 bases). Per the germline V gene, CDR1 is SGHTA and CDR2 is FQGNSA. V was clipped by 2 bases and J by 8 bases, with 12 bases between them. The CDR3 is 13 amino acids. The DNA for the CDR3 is TGTGCCAGCAGCTTACAGGGGAGGGAGGGCTACACCTTC. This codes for CASSLQGREGYTF.

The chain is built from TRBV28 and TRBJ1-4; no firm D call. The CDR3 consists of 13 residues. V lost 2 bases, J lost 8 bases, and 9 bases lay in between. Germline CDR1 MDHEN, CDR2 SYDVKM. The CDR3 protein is CASSLGPSEKLFF. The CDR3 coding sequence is TGTGCCAGCAGTTTAGGGCCCTCGGAAAAACTGTTTTTT.

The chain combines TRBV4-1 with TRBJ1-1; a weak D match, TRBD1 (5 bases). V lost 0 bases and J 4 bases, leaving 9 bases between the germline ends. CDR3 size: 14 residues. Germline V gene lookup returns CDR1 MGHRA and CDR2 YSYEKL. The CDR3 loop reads CASSQEGRVTEAFF. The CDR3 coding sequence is TGCGCCAGCAGCCAAGAGGGCAGGGTCACTGAAGCTTTCTTT.

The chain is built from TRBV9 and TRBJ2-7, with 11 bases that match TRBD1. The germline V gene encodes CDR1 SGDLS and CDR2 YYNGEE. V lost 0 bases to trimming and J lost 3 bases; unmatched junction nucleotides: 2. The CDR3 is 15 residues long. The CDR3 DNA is TGTGCCAGCAGCGTAGGGGACAGGGGGTTCTACGAGCAGTACTTC. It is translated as CASSVGDRGFYEQYF.

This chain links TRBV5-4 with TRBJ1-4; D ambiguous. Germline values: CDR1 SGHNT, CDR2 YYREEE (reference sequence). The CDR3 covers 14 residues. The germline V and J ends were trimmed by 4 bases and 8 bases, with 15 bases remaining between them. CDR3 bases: TGTGCCAGCAGCCACGACTTTGACCGGGAAAAACTGTTTTTT. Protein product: CASSHDFDREKLFF.

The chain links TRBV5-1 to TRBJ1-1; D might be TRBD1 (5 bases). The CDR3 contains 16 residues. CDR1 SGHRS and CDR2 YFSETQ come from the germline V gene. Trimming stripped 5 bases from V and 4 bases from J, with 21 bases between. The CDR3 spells CASRPGPQGGSTEAFF. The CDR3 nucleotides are TGCGCCAGCAGACCGGGTCCTCAGGGAGGGAGCACTGAAGCTTTCTTT.

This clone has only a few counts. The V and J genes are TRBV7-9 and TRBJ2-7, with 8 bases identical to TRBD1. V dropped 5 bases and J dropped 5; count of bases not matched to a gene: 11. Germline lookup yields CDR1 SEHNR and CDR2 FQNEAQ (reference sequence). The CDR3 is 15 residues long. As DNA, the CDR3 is TGTGCCAGCAGCCACATGGACAGGGAAGGTCACGAGCAGTACTTC. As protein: CASSHMDREGHEQYF.

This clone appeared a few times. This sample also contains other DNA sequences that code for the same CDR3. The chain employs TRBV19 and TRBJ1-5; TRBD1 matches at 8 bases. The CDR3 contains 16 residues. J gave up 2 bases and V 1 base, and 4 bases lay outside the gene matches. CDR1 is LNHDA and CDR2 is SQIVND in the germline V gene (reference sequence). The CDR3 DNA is TGTGCCAGTAGTATAGGGGCAGGGGGCGGCAATCAGCCCCAGCATTTT. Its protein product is CASSIGAGGGNQPQHF. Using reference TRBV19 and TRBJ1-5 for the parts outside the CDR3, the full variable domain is DGGITQSPKYLFRKEGQNVTLSCEQNLNHDAMYWYRQDPGQGLRLIYYSQIVNDFQKGDIAEGYSVSREKKESFPLTVTSAQKNPTAFYLCASSIGAGGGNQPQHFGDGTRLSIL.

CDR3 amino acids: CASSLVGQGETQYF. The CDR3 DNA is TGCGCCAGCAGCTTGGTTGGGCAGGGAGAGACCCAGTACTTC. V usage is TRBV5-1 and J usage is TRBJ2-5, with D possibly matching TRBD1 (5 bases). From germline, CDR1 is SGHRS and CDR2 YFSETQ. Trimming shortened V by 0 bases and J by 4 bases, and 10 bases separated the two germline ends. The CDR3 is 14 residues long.

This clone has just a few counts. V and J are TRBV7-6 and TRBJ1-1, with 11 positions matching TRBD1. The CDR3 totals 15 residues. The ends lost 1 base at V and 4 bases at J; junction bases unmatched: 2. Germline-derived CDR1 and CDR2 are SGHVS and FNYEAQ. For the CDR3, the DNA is TGTGCCAGCAGCTTAGAGGGGACAGGGGGCACTGAAGCTTTCTTT. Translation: CASSLEGTGGTEAFF.

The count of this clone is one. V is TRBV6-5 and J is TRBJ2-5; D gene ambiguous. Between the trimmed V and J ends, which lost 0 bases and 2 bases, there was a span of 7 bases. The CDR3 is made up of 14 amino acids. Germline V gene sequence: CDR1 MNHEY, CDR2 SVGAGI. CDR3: CASSYSTGQETQYF. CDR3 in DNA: TGTGCCAGCAGTTACTCGACTGGGCAAGAGACCCAGTACTTC.

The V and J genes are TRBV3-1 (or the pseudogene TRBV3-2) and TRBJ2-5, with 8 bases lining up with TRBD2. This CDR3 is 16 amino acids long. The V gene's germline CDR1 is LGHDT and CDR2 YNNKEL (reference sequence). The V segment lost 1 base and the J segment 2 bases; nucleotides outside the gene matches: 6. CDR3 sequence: CASSQGAGGTQETQYF. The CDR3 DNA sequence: TGTGCCAGCAGCCAAGGGGCGGGGGGAACACAAGAGACCCAGTACTTC.

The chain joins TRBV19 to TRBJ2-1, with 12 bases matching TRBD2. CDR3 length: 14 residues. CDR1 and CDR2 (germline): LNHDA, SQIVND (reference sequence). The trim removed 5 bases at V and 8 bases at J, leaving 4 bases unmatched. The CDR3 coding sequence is TGTGCCAGTAGTCCCAGGACTAGCGGGGATGAGCAGTTCTTC. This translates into CASSPRTSGDEQFF.

DNA for the CDR3: TGTGCCAGCAGCCCCTCAACCTCACATCTCTATGGCTACACCTTC. It yields the protein CASSPSTSHLYGYTF. The chain links TRBV7-2 to TRBJ1-2, with D hard to call. Germline V CDR1 and CDR2: SGHTA, FQGNSA. The CDR3 has 15 amino acids. Trimming removed 5 bases from V and 4 bases from J, with 17 bases in between.

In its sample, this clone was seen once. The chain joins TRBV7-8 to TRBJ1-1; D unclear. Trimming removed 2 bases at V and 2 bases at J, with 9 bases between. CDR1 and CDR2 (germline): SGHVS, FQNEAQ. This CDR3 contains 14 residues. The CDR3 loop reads CASSLFLGNTEAFF. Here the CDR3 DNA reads TGTGCCAGCAGCTTATTTTTGGGCAACACTGAAGCTTTCTTT.

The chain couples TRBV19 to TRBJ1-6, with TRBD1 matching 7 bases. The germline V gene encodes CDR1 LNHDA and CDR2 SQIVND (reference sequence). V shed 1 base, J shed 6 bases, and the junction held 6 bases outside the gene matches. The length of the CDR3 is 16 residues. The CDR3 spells CASSIGSAGGNSPLHF. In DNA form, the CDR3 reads TGTGCCAGTAGTATAGGATCGGCAGGGGGTAATTCACCCCTCCACTTT. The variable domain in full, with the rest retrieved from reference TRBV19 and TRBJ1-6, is DGGITQSPKYLFRKEGQNVTLSCEQNLNHDAMYWYRQDPGQGLRLIYYSQIVNDFQKGDIAEGYSVSREKKESFPLTVTSAQKNPTAFYLCASSIGSAGGNSPLHFGNGTRLTVT.

CDR3 DNA: TGTGCCAGCAGCTCACAGACATTTACAGGGGTACTGTTTTTT. Translation: CASSSQTFTGVLFF. The V and J genes are TRBV11-3 and TRBJ1-4; 7 nucleotides match TRBD1. With V trimmed by 4 bases and J by 13 bases, 12 bases remained unmatched. Germline V gene sequence: CDR1 SGHNT, CDR2 YENEEA. This CDR3 is built from 14 residues. Full variable domain (missing parts from reference TRBV11-3 and TRBJ1-4): EAGVVQSPRYKIIEKKQPVAFWCNPISGHNTLYWYLQNLGQGPELLIRYENEEAVDDSQLPKDRFSAERLKGVDSTLKIQPAELGDSAVYLCASSSQTFTGVLFFGSGTQLSVL.